These 31 T cell receptor beta chains were sequenced from one sample in a study of blood T cell repertoires in COVID-19. Method: immunoSEQ multiplex PCR; TCRdb's copy keeps in-frame clones and lacks some. Found here are about 230,000 clones, approximately 84% of them singletons; the top ten hold more than 9%. Input material: peripheral blood. Source of these receptors: a man between 50 and 59 years old with COVID-19, enrolled during active disease.

The chain combines TRBV13 with TRBJ2-7; 14 nucleotides align to TRBD2. Germline CDR1 reads PRHDT; CDR2 reads FYEKMQ (reference sequence). V trimming: 4 bases; J trimming: 7 bases; junction bases outside the gene matches: 6. This CDR3 comprises 15 residues. This chain's CDR3 is CASSSTSGGAWEQYF. The DNA for the CDR3 is TGTGCCAGCAGCTCGACTAGCGGGGGGGCCTGGGAGCAGTACTTC.

The chain uses TRBV23-1 and TRBJ1-6; 8 bases line up with TRBD1. TRBV23-1 is treated as an ORF (open reading frame) with a function not yet certain. Trimming at V came to 4 bases and at J to 7 bases, leaving 3 bases not matched to a gene. The CDR3 has 14 amino acids. CDR3 coding DNA: TGCGCCAGCAGTCCGGGACAGGCAAATTCACCCCTCCACTTT. It translates to CASSPGQANSPLHF.

This chain uses TRBV6-5 with TRBJ1-5; TRBD1 is a possible D gene (6 bases). This CDR3 region has 15 residues. CDR1 is MNHEY and CDR2 is SVGAGI in the germline V gene. Trimming took off 6 bases at V and 5 bases at J, with 17 bases between the two ends. The CDR3 bases are TGTGCCAGCAGCCGCTTGGGGGGGGCTGATCAGCCCCAGCATTTT. Encoded protein: CASSRLGGADQPQHF.

This clone was seen once. The rearrangement links TRBV5-4 to TRBJ2-7, with 8 positions matching TRBD2. The CDR3 has 16 residues. V was pared by 0 bases and J by 1 base, with 6 bases of the junction left unmatched. Germline CDR1 is SGHNT and CDR2 is YYREEE (reference sequence). CDR3 residues: CASSLVRASGSYEQYF. The CDR3, as DNA: TGTGCCAGCAGCTTGGTTCGGGCTAGCGGGTCCTACGAGCAGTACTTC.

The chain couples TRBV18 to TRBJ1-6; D gene ambiguous. CDR1 is KGHSH, CDR2 LQKENI, per germline. V was pared by 4 bases and J by 8 bases, with 6 bases between. CDR3 length equals 12 residues. CDR3 nucleotide sequence: TGTGCCAGCTCACTTCCGGATTCACCCCTCCACTTT. This encodes CASSLPDSPLHF.

J is TRBJ2-7 and V is TRBV4-1, with D maybe TRBD1 (6 bases). The CDR3 is made up of 18 amino acids. The V gene lost 4 bases and the J gene lost 7 bases, with 29 bases spanning the gap. Germline V gene lookup returns CDR1 MGHRA and CDR2 YSYEKL. The CDR3 region has the DNA TGCGCCAGCAGCCGCATAGGTCCGGGACACCTATACGTGGGGGAGCAGTACTTC. This sequence encodes CASSRIGPGHLYVGEQYF.

The chain joins TRBV7-9 to TRBJ1-2, with TRBD1 matching over 11 bases. V lost 5 bases and J lost 5; bases outside the gene matches: 4. The CDR3 spans 14 residues. Germline CDR1 and CDR2: SEHNR and FQNEAQ (reference sequence). The CDR3 sequence: CASSGDRGTYGYTF. The CDR3 DNA is TGTGCCAGCAGCGGGGACAGGGGGACTTATGGCTACACCTTC.

The J gene is TRBJ2-6, the V gene TRBV10-3; TRBD1 agrees at 7 bases. Germline V gene lookup returns CDR1 ENHRY and CDR2 SYGVKD. Trimming removed 5 bases from V and 2 bases from J; junction bases left unmatched: 3. This CDR3 is built from 15 residues. Here the CDR3 DNA reads TGTGCCATCAGTTTTGACAGGGCTGGGGCCAACGTCCTGACTTTC. It translates to CAISFDRAGANVLTF.

This clone was observed once. The gene calls are TRBV28 and TRBJ2-7; 9 bases line up with TRBD1. Germline V CDR1 and CDR2: MDHEN, SYDVKM. V lost 6 bases and J lost 3; bases outside the gene matches: 9. This CDR3 comprises 15 residues. This CDR3 is CASSHQGQGFYEQYF. The DNA for the CDR3 is TGTGCCAGCAGCCACCAGGGACAGGGATTCTACGAGCAGTACTTC.

This clone was counted a single time. The rearrangement joins TRBV6-2 or TRBV6-3 to TRBJ1-2; no firm D call. This CDR3 comprises 12 residues. Per the germline V gene, CDR1 is MNHEY and CDR2 is SVGEGT. The V gene lost 5 bases and the J gene lost 3 bases, with 7 bases spanning the gap. In DNA form, the CDR3 reads TGTGCCAGCAGTAAGAGGGACTATGGCTACACCTTC. The encoded protein is CASSKRDYGYTF.

The chain uses TRBV9 and TRBJ1-2, with TRBD1 matching 7 bases. V gave up 0 bases and J gave up 6 bases; unmatched junction bases: 5. Germline CDR1 is SGDLS and CDR2 is YYNGEE. CDR3 length: 14 residues. The CDR3, as DNA: TGTGCCAGCAGCGTAGTCAGGGGGTGCCATGGCTACACCTTC. Its translation: CASSVVRGCHGYTF.

The chain has TRBV7-2 and TRBJ1-2, with TRBD1 matching over 8 bases. Germline CDR1 reads SGHTA; CDR2 reads FQGNSA. Losses at the gene ends were 2 bases for V and 7 bases for J; bases not matched to a gene: 9. The CDR3 runs 15 residues. This CDR3 reads CASSLTPRGRVGYTF. CDR3 nucleotides: TGTGCCAGCAGCTTAACCCCCAGGGGGCGGGTTGGCTACACCTTC.

The chain combines TRBV30 with TRBJ2-6; possible D gene TRBD2, 5 bases. Germline V gives CDR1 GTSNPN, CDR2 SVGIG (reference sequence). The CDR3 runs 16 residues. V was shortened by 4 bases and J by 0 bases, with 13 bases between the two germline ends. The CDR3 sequence: CAWTKRGSSGANVLTF. CDR3 bases: TGTGCCTGGACTAAACGGGGAAGCTCTGGGGCCAACGTCCTGACTTTC. The variable domain in full, with the rest retrieved from reference TRBV30 and TRBJ2-6, is SQTIHQWPATLVQPVGSPLSLECTVEGTSNPNLYWYRQAAGRGLQLLFYSVGIGQISSEVPQNLSASRPQDRQFILSSKKLLLSDSGFYLCAWTKRGSSGANVLTFGAGSRLTVL.

The chain combines TRBV18 with TRBJ1-2, with D possibly TRBD1 on 5 matching bases. Trimming removed 2 bases from V and 4 bases from J, with 11 bases in between. This CDR3 region has 14 residues. Germline V CDR1 and CDR2: KGHSH, LQKENI. The CDR3 reads CASSPTTDFYGYTF. The CDR3 DNA sequence: TGTGCCAGCTCACCAACGACAGATTTCTATGGCTACACCTTC. The complete variable domain, with remaining parts taken from reference TRBV18 and TRBJ1-2, reads NAGVMQNPRHLVRRRGQEARLRCSPMKGHSHVYWYRQLPEEGLKFMVYLQKENIIDESGMPKERFSAEFPKEGPSILRIQQVVRGDSAAYFCASSPTTDFYGYTFGSGTRLTVV.

This clone was picked up one time. The rearrangement links TRBV18 to TRBJ1-4, with 9 bases lining up with TRBD1. There are 17 residues in the CDR3. CDR1 and CDR2 from the germline V gene are KGHSH and LQKENI. V shed 2 bases, J shed 0 bases, and the junction held 4 bases outside the gene matches. CDR3 region: CASSPLQGAATNEKLFF. The CDR3 bases are TGTGCCAGCTCACCATTACAGGGGGCTGCAACTAATGAAAAACTGTTTTTT.

The chain employs TRBV28 and TRBJ2-5; 8 bases fit TRBD1. Germline lookup yields CDR1 MDHEN and CDR2 SYDVKM. J gave up 5 bases and V 5 bases, and 10 bases lay outside the gene matches. The length of the CDR3 is 15 residues. The CDR3 spells CASSAPQGVGETQYF. The CDR3 DNA reads TGTGCCAGCAGTGCACCACAGGGGGTGGGGGAGACCCAGTACTTC.

This clone was found once. The genes are TRBV29-1 and TRBJ2-1; 8 bases are shared with TRBD1. Trimming cost V 7 bases and J 3 bases; bases outside gene matches: 5. In germline, CDR1 is SQVTM, CDR2 ANQGSEA. The CDR3 extends over 13 amino acids. CDR3 amino acids: CSAGTGLYNEQFF. CDR3 bases: TGCAGCGCTGGGACAGGTCTCTACAATGAGCAGTTCTTC.

The chain has TRBV28 and TRBJ1-5; D perhaps matches TRBD1 (6 bases). CDR3 length: 13 amino acids. V was shortened by 9 bases and J by 3 bases, with 12 bases between the two germline ends. The germline gives CDR1 MDHEN, CDR2 SYDVKM. The CDR3 loop reads CASYGQLNQPQHF. CDR3 nucleotides: TGTGCCAGTTATGGACAGCTCAATCAGCCCCAGCATTTT.

This clone is a singleton in its sample. The chain couples TRBV6-7 to TRBJ1-5; D call uncertain. TRBV6-7 is annotated as an ORF whose role is uncertain. Trimming cost V 7 bases and J 7 bases, with 17 bases left between them. The CDR3 covers 14 residues. The DNA of the CDR3 is TGTGCCAGCACCTCCCCGGGAAGAGGACAGCCCCAGCATTTT. Its translation is CASTSPGRGQPQHF.

This clone was counted only a few times. The chain joins TRBV19 to TRBJ1-1; TRBD1 might be the D (6 bases). The germline V gene encodes CDR1 LNHDA and CDR2 SQIVND (reference sequence). This CDR3 is built from 13 residues. Trimming shortened V by 4 bases and J by 0 bases, and 6 bases separated the two germline ends. CDR3 amino acids: CASSTGVNTEAFF. As DNA, the CDR3 is TGTGCCAGTAGTACAGGGGTGAACACTGAAGCTTTCTTT. The complete variable domain, with remaining parts taken from reference TRBV19 and TRBJ1-1, reads DGGITQSPKYLFRKEGQNVTLSCEQNLNHDAMYWYRQDPGQGLRLIYYSQIVNDFQKGDIAEGYSVSREKKESFPLTVTSAQKNPTAFYLCASSTGVNTEAFFGQGTRLTVV.

This clone was detected a few times. CDR3 nucleotides: TGTGCCACCAGTGATTCACCGGGACAGGGGCCCTCATCTGGAAACACCATATATTTT. Protein: CATSDSPGQGPSSGNTIYF. The chain couples TRBV24-1 to TRBJ1-3; the match to TRBD1 covers 10 bases. The CDR3 is 19 amino acids. J lost 1 base, V lost 2 bases, and 10 bases had no gene match. In germline, CDR1 is KGHDR, CDR2 SFDVKD.

In this sample, this clone turned up a few times. J is TRBJ2-7 and V is TRBV28; TRBD1 is a possible D gene (7 bases). Germline V lookup: CDR1 MDHEN, CDR2 SYDVKM. The CDR3 is made up of 17 amino acids. Trimming stripped 6 bases from V and 4 bases from J, with 25 bases between. CDR3 loop: CASRLGGVWDRPYEQYF. The CDR3 DNA follows: TGTGCCAGCAGGCTGGGGGGAGTGTGGGACAGACCTTACGAGCAGTACTTC.

CDR3 in amino acids: CASNLSPLAGGPVTYNEQFF. The CDR3 coding sequence is TGCGCCAGCAATTTATCTCCGCTAGCGGGAGGGCCAGTAACCTACAATGAGCAGTTCTTC. V is TRBV5-1 and J is TRBJ2-1; TRBD2 matches at 12 bases. Losses at the gene ends were 6 bases for V and 2 bases for J; bases not matched to a gene: 18. Germline V gives CDR1 SGHRS, CDR2 YFSETQ. This CDR3 has 20 amino acids.

V gene TRBV5-6 combines with J gene TRBJ1-6, with 7 bases that match TRBD1. After removal of 3 bases from V and 4 bases from J, the junction contained 1 base not matched to a gene. Germline V gives CDR1 SGHDT, CDR2 YYEEEE. The CDR3 is made up of 14 amino acids. In DNA, the CDR3 is TGTGCCAGCAGCTCGGGACAGTATAATTCACCCCTCCACTTT. Protein sequence: CASSSGQYNSPLHF.

The J gene is TRBJ2-3, the V gene TRBV5-1, with TRBD2 matching 10 bases. From germline, CDR1 is SGHRS and CDR2 YFSETQ. CDR3 length: 16 amino acids. Trimming cost V 0 bases and J 4 bases; bases outside gene matches: 5. CDR3 in DNA: TGCGCCAGCAGCTTGGAGCTAGCGGGAGCGGCAGATACGCAGTATTTT. This codes for CASSLELAGAADTQYF.

This clone was recorded only once. The chain links TRBV28 to TRBJ1-1, with 7 nucleotides matching TRBD1. The CDR3 totals 14 residues. Looked up from germline, CDR1 is MDHEN and CDR2 is SYDVKM. Trimming at V came to 6 bases and at J to 5 bases, leaving 9 bases not matched to a gene. CDR3 sequence reads: CASSRDSFGTEAFF. The CDR3 DNA is TGTGCCAGCAGCCGGGACAGTTTTGGAACTGAAGCTTTCTTT.

The chain combines TRBV30 with TRBJ2-1; 7 nucleotides line up with TRBD2. From germline, CDR1 is GTSNPN and CDR2 SVGIG (reference sequence). The CDR3 is 16 residues long. The V and J ends lost 0 bases and 4 bases, in that order; junction bases with no gene match: 9. Here the CDR3 DNA reads TGTGCCTGGAGTGTACTTAGGGGACTATTTTACAATGAGCAGTTCTTC. This gives the protein CAWSVLRGLFYNEQFF.

This chain joins TRBV11-2 and TRBJ2-3; weak D call: TRBD1 (5 bases). The germline V and J ends were trimmed by 5 bases and 4 bases, with 16 bases remaining between them. Germline-derived CDR1 and CDR2 are SGHAT and FQNNGV. CDR3 size: 15 residues. CDR3 loop: CASSPLGVSADTQYF. CDR3 nucleotides: TGTGCCAGCAGCCCTTTAGGGGTGAGTGCAGATACGCAGTATTTT. Full variable domain (rest looked up from reference TRBV11-2 and TRBJ2-3): EAGVAQSPRYKIIEKRQSVAFWCNPISGHATLYWYQQILGQGPKLLIQFQNNGVVDDSQLPKDRFSAERLKGVDSTLKIQPAKLEDSAVYLCASSPLGVSADTQYFGPGTRLTVL.

A single count supports this clone. The V and J genes are TRBV12-5 and TRBJ1-4; 8 nucleotides line up with TRBD1. This CDR3 spans 13 amino acids. Unmatched junction bases numbered 2, after V lost 0 bases and J lost 11 bases. Germline values: CDR1 LGHNT, CDR2 FRNRAP. The CDR3 region has the DNA TGTGCTAGTGGTTTGGTATCAGGGGGCAAACTGTTTTTT. Translation gives CASGLVSGGKLFF.

The chain employs TRBV18 and TRBJ1-6; D possibly corresponds to TRBD1 (6 bases). Germline V gene data show CDR1 as KGHSH and CDR2 as LQKENI. This CDR3 has 16 residues. V was trimmed by 0 bases and J by 13 bases, leaving 19 bases between them. Written as DNA, the CDR3 is TGTGCCAGCTCACCACCGTTATCAGGGGCCTCCAATCCCCTCCACTTT. Protein: CASSPPLSGASNPLHF.

This clone was observed a few times. The chain recombines TRBV3-1 (or the pseudogene TRBV3-2) with TRBJ2-3; D call uncertain. Germline V CDR1 and CDR2: LGHDT, YNNKEL (reference sequence). V lost 4 bases, J lost 2 bases, and 13 bases lay in between. CDR3 length equals 15 residues. The CDR3 sequence: CASSPRHLNTDTQYF. CDR3 coding DNA: TGTGCCAGCAGCCCCCGACACCTGAACACAGATACGCAGTATTTT.